The following is a T cell receptor beta chain sequence with its context. The antigen is unknown. Assay used: immunoSEQ multiplex PCR; TCRdb lists only in-frame clones, some missing. This table has under 150,000 clones, about nine tenths appearing once. The data are from a study of Ad26.COV2.S vaccination and SARS-CoV-2 variants. Study-wide points: Spike-specific responses of CD8+ and CD4+ T cells were reported to display substantial breadth after vaccination.

The germline gives CDR1 GTSNPN, CDR2 SVGIG (reference sequence). V shed 0 bases, J shed 6 bases, and the junction held 4 bases outside the gene matches. The CDR3 has 15 residues. The receptor comes from a human donor who had recovered from COVID-19. V and J are TRBV30 and TRBJ2-1; 11 positions match TRBD1. Material: peripheral blood, obtained after recovery from COVID-19. The CDR3 bases are TGTGCCTGGAGTGTGGGACAGGGGGTGGTCAATGAGCAGTTCTTC. It encodes CAWSVGQGVVNEQFF.